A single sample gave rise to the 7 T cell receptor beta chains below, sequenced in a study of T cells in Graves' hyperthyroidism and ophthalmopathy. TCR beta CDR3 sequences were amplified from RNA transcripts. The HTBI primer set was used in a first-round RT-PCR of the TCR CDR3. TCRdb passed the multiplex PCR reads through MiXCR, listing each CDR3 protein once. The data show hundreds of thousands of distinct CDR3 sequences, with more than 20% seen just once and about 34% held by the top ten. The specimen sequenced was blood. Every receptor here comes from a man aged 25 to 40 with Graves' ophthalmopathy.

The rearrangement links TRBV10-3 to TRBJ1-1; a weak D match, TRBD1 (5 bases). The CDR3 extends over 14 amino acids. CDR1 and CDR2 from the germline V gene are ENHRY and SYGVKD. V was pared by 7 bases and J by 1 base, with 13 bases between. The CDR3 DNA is TGTGCCATCAACCCCGGGGGAGGGAACACTGAAGCTTTCTTT. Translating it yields CAINPGGGNTEAFF.

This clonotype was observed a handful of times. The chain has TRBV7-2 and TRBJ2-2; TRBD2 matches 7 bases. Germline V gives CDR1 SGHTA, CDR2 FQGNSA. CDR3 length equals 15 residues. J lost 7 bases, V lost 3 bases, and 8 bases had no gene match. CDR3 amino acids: CASSFLSGEGGELFF. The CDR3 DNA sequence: TGTGCCAGCAGCTTTCTCTCCGGGGAGGGCGGGGAGCTGTTTTTT.

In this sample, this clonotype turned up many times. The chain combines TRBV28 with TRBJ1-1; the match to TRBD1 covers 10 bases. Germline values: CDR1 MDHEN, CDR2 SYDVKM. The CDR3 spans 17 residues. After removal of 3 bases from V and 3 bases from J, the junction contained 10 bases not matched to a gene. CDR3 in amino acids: CASSFRRTGGFDTEAFF. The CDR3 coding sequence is TGTGCCAGCAGTTTTCGCAGGACAGGGGGGTTCGACACTGAAGCTTTCTTT.

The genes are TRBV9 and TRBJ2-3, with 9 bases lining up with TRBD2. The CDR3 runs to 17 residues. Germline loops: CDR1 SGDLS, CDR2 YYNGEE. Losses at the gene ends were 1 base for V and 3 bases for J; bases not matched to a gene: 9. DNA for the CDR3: TGTGCCAGCAGCGTACAGGGCGGGAGGGCCTTGACAGATACGCAGTATTTT. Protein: CASSVQGGRALTDTQYF.

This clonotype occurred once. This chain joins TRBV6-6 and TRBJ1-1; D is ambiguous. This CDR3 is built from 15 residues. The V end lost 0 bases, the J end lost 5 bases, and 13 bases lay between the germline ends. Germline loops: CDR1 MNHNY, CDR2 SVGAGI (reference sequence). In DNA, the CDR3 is TGTGCCAGCAGTTACTCGATTAGCTCTGAGACTGAAGCTTTCTTT. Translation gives CASSYSISSETEAFF.

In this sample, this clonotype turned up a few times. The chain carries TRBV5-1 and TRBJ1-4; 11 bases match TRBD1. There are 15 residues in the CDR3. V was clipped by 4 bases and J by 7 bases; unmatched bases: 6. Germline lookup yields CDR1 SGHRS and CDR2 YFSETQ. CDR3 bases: TGCGCCAGCAGCGCTGGGACAGGGGGAGTTGAAAAACTGTTTTTT. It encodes CASSAGTGGVEKLFF.

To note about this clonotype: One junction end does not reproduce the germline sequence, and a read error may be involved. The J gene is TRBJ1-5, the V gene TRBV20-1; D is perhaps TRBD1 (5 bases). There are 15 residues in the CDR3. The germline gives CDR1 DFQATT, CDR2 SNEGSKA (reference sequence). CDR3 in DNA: TGCAGTGCTAGAGCGGCGGGGGAAAGCAATCAGCCCCGGCATTTT. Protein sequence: CSARAAGESNQPRHF.